The sequence of this TCR beta chain was determined in a study of CD8 T cells in Susac syndrome (dated by TCRdb to the late 2010s). Regarding the study in general: Among the Susac syndrome patients who were sequenced, clinically active disease was present in more than 5 and clinical remission was observed in roughly 8. At the time of blood withdrawal, Susac syndrome patients were either therapy-naive, taking corticosteroids (with some also receiving IVIg), or on IVIg alone. Whether CD8+ T cell activation and differentiation in Susac syndrome was antigen driven was tested using repertoire sequencing. CD8+ T cell repertoire clonality was compared between about a dozen healthy donors, approximately 14 Susac syndrome patients and about 15 multiple sclerosis patients.

Study-wide conclusions, independent of this receptor: Sixteen Susac-specific public clones were identified in the total CD8+ repertoire, and about 5 Susac-specific public clones were identified in the CD8+ TEMRA repertoire. The number of individuals in the TCR sequencing and HLA analysis was recognized as being relatively small. Clonal expansion was seen in Susac syndrome CD8+ repertoires, peaking in CD8+ TEMRA cells and being greater in clinically active patients than in remitting ones.

RNA was extracted using the RNeasy kit, and roughly 0.5 to 1 ug of the RNA was reverse transcribed with random hexamers. The immunoSEQ multiplex PCR assay, which covers 54 Vbeta and 13 Jbeta segments, was used to amplify TCR beta CDR3 regions. To correct PCR amplification bias, a synthetic template baseline was used for both primer optimization and computational correction. Turning to the authors' computational methods: Reads were annotated to V, D and J genes per IMGT and analyzed with immunoSEQ Analyzer, keeping only productive sequences. Clonality was computed as one minus Shannon entropy normalized by log2 of the number of productive unique sequences. For each patient and control, public and private clones were evaluated among the 100 most prevalent clones. Clones were defined as Susac-specific if absent from the healthy and MS cohorts, from 900 to 1,200 published viral clones and from other ImmuneACCESS disease sequences. The public reads were reanalyzed by TCRdb: fastp trimming at Q25, MiXCR alignment, in-frame beta chains only. Each entry is one CDR3 protein sequence, shown with its most common DNA and genes. The V and J calls follow TCRdb's processing rather than the paper's. The sample data list roughly 110,000 distinct CDR3 sequences, and approximately 94% of these were observed just once. About 0.41% of the sample comes from the top ten.

High-throughput TCR beta sequencing profiled peripheral blood CD8+ and CD4+ T cells from healthy donors, Susac syndrome patients and multiple sclerosis patients. The Susac syndrome patients fulfilled recently defined diagnostic criteria for definite or probable disease. Bulk CD8+ and CD4+ T cells were purified by magnetic negative isolation, while CD8+ TEMRA cells were enriched using FACS. Blood was drawn into EDTA tubes, processed within 24 hours, and PBMCs were isolated by density gradient centrifugation. PBMCs intended for TCR sequencing were frozen in liquid nitrogen and were later thawed in a 37 degrees C water bath. The sorted or isolated CD4+, CD8+ and CD8+ TEMRA cells had a purity of 90% or higher. The CDR3 contains 15 residues, cysteine and phenylalanine counted. The retained sequence is limited to the CDR3, 45 bases, with the frame set at the first base. Between the V and J ends, shortened by 3 bases and 5 bases respectively, the junction contains 16 bases. The germline V gene (reference sequence) yields LNHNV for CDR1 and YYDKDF for CDR2.

The count of this clonotype is one. Its antigen is still unknown. No much larger clonotype is one base removed from it; base qualities were not supplied. Weak support is all one read offers. This receptor was identified in a human donor with Susac syndrome. The specimen was CD8+ T cells from PBMCs. In this chain, TRBV15 is recombined with TRBJ2-5; a confident D gene designation cannot be given. The CDR3 region has the sequence CATSSWTGAGETQYF. The sequenced DNA is TGTGCCACCAGCAGTTGGACCGGTGCTGGGGAGACCCAGTACTTC.